Listed here is a single TCR beta chain. Its target is not known. This sample is part of a study of CD8+ T cells in alopecia areata. As for the study in general: The SALT score measured affected scalp surface percentage in treated patients. Study outcomes and limitations: Numerous clones, expanded in lesions, remained in scalp and blood during tofacitinib. Significant decreases in scalp clonality and expanded CD8+ clones followed tofacitinib treatment.

Germline loops: CDR1 SQVTM, CDR2 ANQGSEA. V lost 2 bases and J lost 2; bases outside the gene matches: 4. The CDR3 is made up of 14 amino acids. RNA was isolated and reverse transcribed to cDNA, the sequencing template. Only in-frame clones appear in the TCRdb table, and some are missing; sequencing was by immunoSEQ multiplex PCR. Of around 190,000 clones in the sample, about three fifths are singletons; the top ten hold around 4.2%. Treatment reported: oral pan-JAK inhibitor, 5-10 mg twice daily. Obtained from alopecia areata patients were lesional scalp punch biopsies along with peripheral blood. This chain joins TRBV29-1 and TRBJ1-1; 8 positions match TRBD1. The material sequenced was CD4+ T cells sorted from blood, taken at week 4, from a patient treated with tofacitinib. The TCR originated in a human donor with alopecia areata. The CDR3 coding sequence is TGCAGCGTTGAAAACAGGGGGTTTAACACTGAAGCTTTCTTT. Encoded protein: CSVENRGFNTEAFF.